Below, one T cell receptor beta chain is given with its context. A junction end diverges from the germline sequence, so it may reflect a read error. The source of the sample is a study of blood T cell repertoires in COVID-19. The CDR3 is 15 residues long. Germline lookup yields CDR1 SSHAT and CDR2 FNYEAQ (reference sequence). Sequenced by immunoSEQ multiplex PCR; TCRdb stores in-frame clones only, minus some. Counted here are a few hundred thousand clones, roughly 80% occurring once; the ten biggest clones make up approximately 3.6%. The genes are TRBV7-7 and TRBJ2-5, with 7 bases identical to TRBD2. The specimen was PBMCs or T cells enriched from blood (not recorded which). This TCR came from a man in his fifties or sixties who had recovered from COVID-19. CDR3 amino acids: CASSPTWGGQETQYF. CDR3 DNA: TGTGCTAGCAGCCCAACTTGGGGGGGCCAAGAGACCCAGTACTTC.